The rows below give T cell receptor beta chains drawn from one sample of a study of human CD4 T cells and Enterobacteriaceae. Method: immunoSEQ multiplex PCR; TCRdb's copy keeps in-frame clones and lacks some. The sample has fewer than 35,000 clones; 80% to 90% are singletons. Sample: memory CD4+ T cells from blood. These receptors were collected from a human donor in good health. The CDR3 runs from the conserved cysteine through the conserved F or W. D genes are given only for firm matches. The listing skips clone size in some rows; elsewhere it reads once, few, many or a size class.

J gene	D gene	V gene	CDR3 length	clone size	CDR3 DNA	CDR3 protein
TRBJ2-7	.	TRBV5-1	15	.	TGCGCCAGCAGCTTGGAGTCAGGGGGGCCCTACGAGCAGTACTTC	CASSLESGGPYEQYF
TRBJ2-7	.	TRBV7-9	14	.	TGTGCCAGCAGCTTAGGGGCATCCTTTGTTCAGCAGTACTTC	CASSLGASFVQQYF
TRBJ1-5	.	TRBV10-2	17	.	TGCGCCAGCAGTGAGTCCACAGGATTCTATAGCAATCAGCCCCAGCATTTT	CASSESTGFYSNQPQHF
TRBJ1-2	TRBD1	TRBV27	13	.	TGTGCCAGCGCGACAGGGTCGAGTCGTGGCTACACCTTC	CASATGSSRGYTF
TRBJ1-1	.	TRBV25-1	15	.	TGTGCCAGCAGCTACACCTCCTCGGGTGTGGCTGAAGCTTTCTTT	CASSYTSSGVAEAFF
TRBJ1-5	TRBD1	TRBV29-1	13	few	TGCAGCGTAGGACAGGGGGCTTGGCAGCCCCAGCATTTT	CSVGQGAWQPQHF
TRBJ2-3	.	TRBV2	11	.	TGTGCCAGCAGTGACGGGGATACGCAGTATTTT	CASSDGDTQYF
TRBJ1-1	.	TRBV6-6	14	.	TGTGCCAGCATCGTGAGTACCATGAACACTGAAGCTTTCTTT	CASIVSTMNTEAFF
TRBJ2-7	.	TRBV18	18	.	TGTGCCAGCTCATACGCCCCCCCCTCTAGCGTCATATCCTACGAGCAGTACTTC	CASSYAPPSSVISYEQYF
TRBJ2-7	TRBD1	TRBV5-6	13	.	TGTGCCAGCAGCTCGGGACAGGGTGACGAGCAGTACTTC	CASSSGQGDEQYF
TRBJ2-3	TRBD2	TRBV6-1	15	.	TGTGCCACTCGGAGAGCGGGGTCCCAGGGAGATACGCAGTATTTT	CATRRAGSQGDTQYF
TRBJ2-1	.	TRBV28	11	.	TGTGCCAGCAGTTTGGGGGATGAGCAGTTCTTC	CASSLGDEQFF
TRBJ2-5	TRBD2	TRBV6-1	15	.	TGTGCCACCGCGACTAGCGGGGGAACGCAAGAGACCCAGTACTTC	CATATSGGTQETQYF
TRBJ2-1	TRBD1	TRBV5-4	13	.	TGTGCCAGCAGCCGGGACAGACACAATGAGCAGTTCTTC	CASSRDRHNEQFF
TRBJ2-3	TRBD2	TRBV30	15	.	TGTGCCTGCCGAAGGCGGGAGGTTAGCACAGATACGCAGTATTTT	CACRRREVSTDTQYF
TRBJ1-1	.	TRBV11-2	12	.	TGTGCCAGCAGCTTAGATCAGGTCAAAGCTTTCTTT	CASSLDQVKAFF
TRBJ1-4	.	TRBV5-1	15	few	TGCGCCAGCAGCTTGTCTTGGGGGGCCGGTGAAAAACTGTTTTTT	CASSLSWGAGEKLFF
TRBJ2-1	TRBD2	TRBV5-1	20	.	TGCGCCAGCAGCGCCAGAGCGGGAGGAACTTTAATGAGCTCCTACAATGAGCAGTTCTTC	CASSARAGGTLMSSYNEQFF
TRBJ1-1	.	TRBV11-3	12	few	TGTGCCAGCAGCTTAGGACGGGGATCGGCTTTCTTT	CASSLGRGSAFF
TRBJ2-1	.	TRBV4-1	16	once	TGCGCCAGCAGCCAAGCCCAGGGAAGCTCCTACAATGAGCAGTTCTTC	CASSQAQGSSYNEQFF
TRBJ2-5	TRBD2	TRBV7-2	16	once	TGTGCCAGCAGCCAACCTGCACTAGCGGGCAAAGAGACCCAGTACTTC	CASSQPALAGKETQYF
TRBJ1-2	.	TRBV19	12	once	TGTGCCAGTACCGAGTCGCGGAATGGCTACACCTTC	CASTESRNGYTF
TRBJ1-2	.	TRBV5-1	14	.	TGCGCCAGCAGCTTGGGGGCCGATGGAGGTGGCTACACCTTC	CASSLGADGGGYTF
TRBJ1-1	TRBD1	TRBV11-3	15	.	TGTGCCAGCAGCTTTACGGGACAGGGGAACACTGAAGCTTTCTTT	CASSFTGQGNTEAFF
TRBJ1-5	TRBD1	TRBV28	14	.	TGTGCCAGCAGTGGACAGGGAAAAGGTGAGCCCCAGCATTTT	CASSGQGKGEPQHF
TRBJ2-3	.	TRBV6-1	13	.	TGTGCCAGCAGTGAAGAAAGGCGGGATACGCAGTATTTT	CASSEERRDTQYF
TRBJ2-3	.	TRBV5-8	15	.	TGTGCCAGCAGCCGCGGAGGGGCCTTCACAGATACGCAGTATTTT	CASSRGGAFTDTQYF
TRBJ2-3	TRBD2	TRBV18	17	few	TGTGCCAGCTCACCACTGGGAGATAGCGGGAGAACAGATACGCAGTATTTT	CASSPLGDSGRTDTQYF
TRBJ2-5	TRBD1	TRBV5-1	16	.	TGCGCCAGCAGCTTGGAAGGACAGGGGGCGGGAGAGACCCAGTACTTC	CASSLEGQGAGETQYF
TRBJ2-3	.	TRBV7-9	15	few	TGTGCCAGCAGCTTAGGCCAGGGGATGGGAGATACGCAGTATTTT	CASSLGQGMGDTQYF
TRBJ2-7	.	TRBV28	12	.	TGTGCCAGCTTTTCGGACTCCTACGAGCAGTACTTC	CASFSDSYEQYF
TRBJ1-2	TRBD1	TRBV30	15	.	TGTGCCTGGAGGGACTCCCGGCAGGGGGCCTATGGCTACACCTTC	CAWRDSRQGAYGYTF
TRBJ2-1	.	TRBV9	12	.	TGTGCCAGCAGCGCCCTTAAGGATGAGCAGTTCTTC	CASSALKDEQFF
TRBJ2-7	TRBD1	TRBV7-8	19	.	TGTGCCAGCAGCACAGGGGGACAGGGGGTAGGGGGTATTCCTCTCGGGCAGTACTTC	CASSTGGQGVGGIPLGQYF
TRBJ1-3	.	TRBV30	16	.	TGTGCCTGGAGTCCCATCGACAGCCTCTCTGGAAACACCATATATTTT	CAWSPIDSLSGNTIYF
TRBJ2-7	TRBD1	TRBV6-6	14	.	TGTGCCAGCAGAAACAGACAGGGGTCCGACGAGCAGTACTTC	CASRNRQGSDEQYF
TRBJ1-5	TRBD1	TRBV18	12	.	TGTGCCAGCTCGGGGGACAGCCAGACCCAGCATTTT	CASSGDSQTQHF